These 27 T cell receptor beta chains were sequenced from one sample in a study of T cell repertoires in cytomegalovirus infection. Via MiXCR, TCRdb re-called the reads, giving one row per CDR3 protein. The sample contains around 450,000 distinct CDR3 sequences, approximately 31% of which appear only once. The material sequenced was PBMCs. The origin of the receptors is a human donor in good health (CMV status not recorded). Some clones in this sample may be carry-over from other donors' samples.

Notes on this clonotype: It is likely a read error, because the conserved phenylalanine at the end of the CDR3 is missing. This chain links TRBV4-1 with TRBJ2-1; TRBD2 matches 8 bases. The CDR3 consists of 18 residues. CDR1 MGHRA and CDR2 YSYEKL come from the germline V gene. V dropped 2 bases and J dropped 8; count of bases not matched to a gene: 17. CDR3 sequence reads: CASSQTLGGGPGWHEQFL. CDR3 in DNA: TGCGCCAGCAGCCAAACTCTCGGGGGGGGGCCGGGTTGGCATGAGCAGTTCTTA.

V and J are TRBV28 and TRBJ2-3, with D possibly called TRBD1 or TRBD2 (5 bases each). CDR1 is MDHEN, CDR2 SYDVKM, per germline. V shed 5 bases and J shed 3 bases, with 12 bases lying between them. This CDR3 is 14 amino acids long. The CDR3 here is CASSGAGETDTQYF. The CDR3 coding sequence is TGTGCCAGCAGTGGGGCCGGGGAGACAGATACGCAGTATTTT.

This clonotype was counted a few times. The V gene is TRBV11-1, the J gene TRBJ2-2; 7 bases agree with TRBD1. Germline V CDR1 and CDR2: SGHAT, FQDESV (reference sequence). CDR3 length: 16 amino acids. The trim removed 5 bases at V and 5 bases at J, leaving 11 bases unmatched. The DNA for the CDR3 is TGTGCCAGCAGCCCACCAAACAGGGGAGAGACCGGGGAGCTGTTTTTT. Amino acid sequence: CASSPPNRGETGELFF.

This clonotype was found a few times. This chain uses TRBV19 with TRBJ1-1; 7 nucleotides line up with TRBD1. The V segment lost 8 bases and the J segment 8 bases; nucleotides outside the gene matches: 11. CDR3 length: 13 amino acids. The germline gives CDR1 LNHDA, CDR2 SQIVND (reference sequence). For the CDR3, the DNA is TGTGCCAGTGGTGAGGGGGCCCAGAGGGAAGCTTTCTTT. Translating gives CASGEGAQREAFF.

This clonotype appeared a few times. V gene TRBV5-5 combines with J gene TRBJ2-2; TRBD1 matches 7 bases. Germline values: CDR1 SGHKS, CDR2 YYEKEE (reference sequence). The junction had 6 bases not matched to a gene; V was cut back by 6 bases and J by 1 base. This CDR3 region has 15 residues. The CDR3 region is CASIFWTGNTGELFF. In nucleotides, the CDR3 is TGTGCCAGCATATTCTGGACAGGGAACACCGGGGAGCTGTTTTTT.

The V call is TRBV12-3 or TRBV12-4, the J call TRBJ2-4; no clear D. Trimming removed 4 bases at V and 5 bases at J, with 12 bases between. This CDR3 region has 14 residues. CDR3 in amino acids: CASSSPPQENIQYF. CDR3 nucleotide sequence: TGTGCCAGCAGTTCCCCCCCTCAGGAAAACATTCAGTACTTC.

Comment on this clonotype: The CDR3 ends on some other residue instead of the conserved phenylalanine or tryptophan, so this is likely a read error. The chain joins TRBV6-1 to TRBJ1-1, with 7 bases lining up with TRBD1. Germline V gene lookup returns CDR1 MNHNS and CDR2 SASEGT. The CDR3 is made up of 15 amino acids. J was trimmed by 2 bases and V by 5 bases; bases with no gene match: 8. The CDR3 loop reads CASSRGDRHNTEAFC. The CDR3 DNA reads TGTGCCAGCAGTCGTGGGGACAGACATAACACTGAAGCTTTCTGT.

This chain links TRBV6-5 with TRBJ2-1, with D perhaps given as TRBD1 or TRBD2 (6 bases each). The CDR3 loop spans 14 amino acids. Germline assignment: CDR1 MNHEY and CDR2 SVGAGI. Trimming shortened V by 6 bases and J by 6 bases, and 15 bases separated the two germline ends. The CDR3 sequence is CASSSGEAGNEQFF. The CDR3 DNA reads TGTGCCAGCAGCTCAGGGGAAGCGGGCAATGAGCAGTTCTTC.

V gene TRBV20-1 combines with J gene TRBJ2-1; the match to TRBD1 covers 7 bases. The J segment lost 6 bases and the V segment lost 4 bases, leaving 9 bases of the junction unmatched. CDR1 is DFQATT, CDR2 SNEGSKA, per germline (reference sequence). The CDR3 loop spans 14 amino acids. CDR3 in amino acids: CSANKDRNGNEQFF. CDR3 nucleotide sequence: TGCAGTGCTAACAAGGACAGGAACGGCAATGAGCAGTTCTTC.

The chain uses TRBV6-2 or TRBV6-3 and TRBJ1-1; D unclear. Germline CDR1 and CDR2: MNHEY and SVGEGT. The CDR3 length is 16 residues. The ends were cut back, 0 bases at V and 0 bases at J, with 11 bases in the middle. The CDR3 here is CASSYSMTDMNTEAFF. The CDR3 DNA reads as TGTGCCAGCAGTTACTCGATGACTGACATGAACACTGAAGCTTTCTTT.

Here the CDR3 DNA reads TGTGCCAGCAGCTTGAGGGGTCCGGACAGGCCCCAAGAGACCCAGTACTTC. As protein: CASSLRGPDRPQETQYF. The rearrangement links TRBV7-9 to TRBJ2-5, with 7 bases identical to TRBD1. Germline CDR1 SEHNR, CDR2 FQNEAQ (reference sequence). There are 17 residues in the CDR3. V lost 3 bases to trimming and J lost 1 base; unmatched junction nucleotides: 11.

This clonotype showed up just a few times. The chain recombines TRBV6-5 with TRBJ1-1; 12 bases are a match to TRBD1. In germline, CDR1 is MNHEY, CDR2 SVGAGI. Trimming cost V 8 bases and J 6 bases; bases outside gene matches: 13. The CDR3 sequence is 16 residues long. The CDR3 spells CASRPSRDRGLPEAFF. In nucleotides, the CDR3 is TGTGCCAGCCGCCCCAGCCGGGACAGGGGGCTCCCTGAAGCTTTCTTT.

Many counts were recorded for this clonotype. The gene calls are TRBV7-2 and TRBJ2-1; D may be TRBD2 (7 bases). V gave up 0 bases and J gave up 3 bases, with 9 bases separating them. Germline loops: CDR1 SGHTA, CDR2 FQGNSA. This CDR3 is built from 15 residues. The CDR3 here is CASSLAGGHYNEQFF. The CDR3, as DNA: TGTGCCAGCAGCTTAGCGGGGGGGCACTACAATGAGCAGTTCTTC.

The table lists this clonotype with many counts. The chain is built from TRBV12-5 and TRBJ1-2; D perhaps matches TRBD1 (5 bases). V lost 3 bases, J lost 0 bases, and 8 bases lay in between. Germline V gene lookup returns CDR1 LGHNT and CDR2 FRNRAP. CDR3 size: 14 residues. CDR3 sequence reads: CASGFVRANYGYTF. DNA of the CDR3: TGTGCTAGTGGTTTTGTCAGGGCTAACTATGGCTACACCTTC.

This clonotype came up many times. The chain joins TRBV7-8 to TRBJ2-3; TRBD2 aligns across 10 bases. The CDR3 spans 14 residues. From germline, CDR1 is SGHVS and CDR2 FQNEAQ. Losses at the gene ends were 6 bases for V and 5 bases for J; bases not matched to a gene: 5. For the CDR3, the DNA is TGTGCCAGCAGTTCAGCGGGGGGGCAAGATACGCAGTATTTT. Its protein is CASSSAGGQDTQYF.

This clonotype was observed a few times. V is TRBV12-3 or TRBV12-4 and J is TRBJ2-2; the D is unclear. V was trimmed by 5 bases and J by 0 bases, leaving 13 bases between them. This CDR3 is built from 16 residues. The CDR3 sequence is CASSQEDRTNTGELFF. CDR3 DNA: TGTGCCAGCAGTCAAGAGGACCGCACGAACACCGGGGAGCTGTTTTTT.

This chain connects TRBV5-5 to TRBJ2-7, with D maybe TRBD1 (5 bases). The germline gives CDR1 SGHKS, CDR2 YYEKEE (reference sequence). Trimming left V 2 bases short and J 4 bases short, with 10 bases between. This CDR3 is 13 amino acids long. CDR3 loop: CASSFRDPYEQYF. The CDR3 DNA is TGTGCCAGCAGCTTCAGGGATCCGTACGAGCAGTACTTC.

This clonotype has just one count. A read error may be the cause here, since a much bigger clone is one base away. In this CDR3 the conserved last residue, phenylalanine or tryptophan, is missing, so a read error is likely. The chain joins TRBV7-2 to TRBJ1-3, with 9 bases matching TRBD1. The CDR3 extends over 13 amino acids. Germline V gives CDR1 SGHTA, CDR2 FQGNSA. Here the CDR3 reads CAWGDRAGNTIYL. CDR3 DNA sequence: TGTGCGTGGGGGGACAGGGCTGGAAACACCATATATTTG.

The sample holds many counts of this clonotype. CDR3 in DNA: TGTGCCAGCAGCTTAGCTGCGCCGAACACTGAAGCTTTCTTT. Amino acid sequence: CASSLAAPNTEAFF. The chain employs TRBV7-9 and TRBJ1-1; no clear D gene. CDR1 is SEHNR, CDR2 FQNEAQ, per germline (reference sequence). V lost 0 bases and J 1 base, leaving 6 bases between the germline ends. This CDR3 has 14 residues.

This clonotype was detected ten times or more. CDR3 residues: CASSLKGRTRYNEQFF. Written as DNA, the CDR3 is TGTGCCAGCAGCTTAAAGGGCAGGACCCGGTACAATGAGCAGTTCTTC. The chain joins TRBV11-3 to TRBJ2-1; no clear D gene. V was trimmed by 2 bases and J by 4 bases, leaving 15 bases between them. The CDR3 has 16 residues. Germline loops: CDR1 SGHNT, CDR2 YENEEA. Supplemented by reference TRBV11-3 and TRBJ2-1, the full variable domain reads EAGVVQSPRYKIIEKKQPVAFWCNPISGHNTLYWYLQNLGQGPELLIRYENEEAVDDSQLPKDRFSAERLKGVDSTLKIQPAELGDSAVYLCASSLKGRTRYNEQFFGPGTRLTVL.

As to this clonotype: One end of the junction fails to match germline, which may point to a read error. The rearrangement links TRBV7-6 to TRBJ1-4, with D tentatively TRBD1 (6 bases). The CDR3 has 15 residues. In germline, CDR1 is SGHVS, CDR2 FNYEAQ. CDR3 amino acids: CDSRSSQGDLEKLFF. The CDR3 nucleotides are TGTGACAGCAGGTCATCACAGGGCGATCTAGAAAAACTGTTTTTT. The full variable domain, rest sourced from reference TRBV7-6 and TRBJ1-4, is GAGVSQSPRYKVTKRGQDVALRCDPISGHVSLYWYRQALGQGPEFLTYFNYEAQQDKSGLPNDRFSAERPEGSISTLTIQRTEQRDSAMYRCDSRSSQGDLEKLFFGSGTQLSVL.

V and J are TRBV4-3 and TRBJ1-2, with D uncertain. Germline lookup yields CDR1 LGHNA and CDR2 YSLEER. Trimming shortened V by 1 base and J by 3 bases, and 6 bases separated the two germline ends. The CDR3 is 13 amino acids. CDR3 sequence (DNA): TGCGCCAGCAGCCAAGTAGTTGACTATGGCTACACCTTC. This sequence encodes CASSQVVDYGYTF.

The chain is built from TRBV7-2 and TRBJ2-7, with TRBD2 matching over 7 bases. Germline V gene lookup returns CDR1 SGHTA and CDR2 FQGNSA. V shed 0 bases and J 3 bases; nucleotides not matched to a gene: 14. The CDR3 contains 18 residues. CDR3 sequence reads: CASSLARPGGYYRYEQYF. For the CDR3, the DNA is TGTGCCAGCAGCTTAGCGCGACCGGGAGGATATTATCGCTACGAGCAGTACTTC.

The chain employs TRBV12-3 or TRBV12-4 and TRBJ2-5, with 10 bases aligning to TRBD2. V lost 7 bases, J lost 6 bases, and 5 bases stayed unmatched. This CDR3 comprises 13 residues. CDR3 nucleotides: TGTGCCAGCACCAAGCGGGGGGGCCAGACCCAGTACTTC. It specifies CASTKRGGQTQYF.

About this clonotype itself: An end of the junction differs from the germline gene, which may be a read error. This rearrangement joins TRBV14 to TRBJ2-7; TRBD2 agrees at 8 bases. Germline-derived CDR1 and CDR2 are SGHDN and FVKESK. The CDR3 length is 15 residues. CDR3 coding DNA: TGTTCCAGCAGCCATCGTGGGCTAGCGGGTGCGCAGCAGTACTTC. Translation gives CSSSHRGLAGAQQYF.

The chain joins TRBV4-2 to TRBJ2-7; 9 nucleotides align to TRBD1. Germline V gene data show CDR1 as LGHNA and CDR2 as YNFKEQ. Trimming removed 3 bases from V and 5 bases from J; junction bases left unmatched: 5. CDR3 length: 14 amino acids. The CDR3 here is CASSHGTGTDEQYF. The CDR3 DNA is TGTGCCAGCAGCCATGGGACAGGGACGGACGAGCAGTACTTC.

Note on this clonotype: A much larger clone lies a single base off, so this may be a read error. This chain uses TRBV7-2 with TRBJ2-3; perhaps TRBD2 as D (6 bases). The CDR3 runs 15 residues. Germline V gene data show CDR1 as SGHTA and CDR2 as FQGNSA. The CDR3 DNA reads as TGTGCCAGCATCCTCGGGACTCCTCACGTAGATACGCGGTATTTT. Translating gives CASILGTPHVDTRYF.